The entry below describes one T cell receptor (beta chain). Its antigen remains undetermined. No base-level quality is on record; no much larger clone is a single base apart. These data originate in a study of T cells in narcolepsy (dated by TCRdb to 2017 to 2018). Some background on the complete study: Patients with narcolepsy type 1 or type 2 (NT1, NT2) were enrolled in the study together with healthy control donors. The study used TCR Vbeta sequencing to track clonotypes in blood and CSF while looking for autoreactive T cells in narcolepsy patients that target self-antigens of hypocretin neurons (hypocretin, TRIB2). On the study overall, not on this receptor specifically: Plots comparing CSF and blood CD4+ T cell clonotypes from the same patient highlighted HCRT-specific and TRIB2-specific autoreactive clonotypes. According to the report, autoreactive clonotypes were detected serially in the blood of the same patients and of different patients, but not in healthy controls. No sequences matching autoreactive T cell clones were contained in some blood memory CD4+ repertoires from patients and controls. Patients and controls had similar numbers of sequenced blood memory CD4+ clonotypes, with averages of around 41,000 in patients and some 33,000 in controls.

For TCR Vbeta sequencing, memory CD4+ T cells were sorted ex vivo from the peripheral blood of narcolepsy patients and healthy controls. CDR1 and CDR2 were assigned from the germline V gene as MNHNS and SASEGT. The CDR3 spans 14 residues, from the cysteine through the phenylalanine. The DNA shown is the 42-base CDR3, in frame from base 1. The junction carries 12 bases between V and J, which are trimmed by 8 bases and 1 base respectively. The protocol used for the library was the immunoSEQ multiplex PCR assay. This immuneACCESS table, as held by TCRdb, lists in-frame sequences with V and J called but not all clones. Of the missing ones, under half trace to an unresolved V gene in checked studies; the others have no known cause. For this sample there are some 30,000 clones; more than 75% appear just once. The top ten clones comprise approximately 1% of the sample.

Sequenced sample: memory (CD45RA-) CD4+ T cells from blood. Reading the label with the study, this specimen's cell subset or site is: memory T cells sorted ex vivo from peripheral blood. This TCR derives from a human donor in good health. The rearrangement joined TRBV6-1 to TRBJ1-5, with no confidently assigned D gene. The DNA sequence is given as TGTGCCAGCGGTTCATCCCAAAGCAATCAGCCCCAGCATTTT. Protein translation: CASGSSQSNQPQHF.